Following are 2 T cell receptor beta chains from one sample sequenced in a study of blood T cells in healthy people across ages. Primers used in a second PCR of roughly 7 to 12 cycles were a sample-barcoded 5' primer and a J-beta primer mix. TCRdb re-derived calls from the 5' RACE reads in MiXCR, one entry per CDR3 protein. The sample has around 1,100,000 distinct CDR3 sequences; roughly two fifths are singletons. The sequenced sample was blood. All receptors derive from a man between 18 and 35 years old in good health.

The rearrangement uses TRBV4-1 and TRBJ1-2; 7 bases are shared with TRBD1. V shed 6 bases, J shed 9 bases, and the junction held 10 bases outside the gene matches. CDR1 is MGHRA and CDR2 is YSYEKL in the germline V gene. There are 13 residues in the CDR3. DNA of the CDR3: TGCGCCAGCAGACAAACAACAGGGGAGAGCTACACCTTC. It codes for CASRQTTGESYTF.

To note about this clonotype: This clone may be a read error of a much larger clone one base away. The chain couples TRBV12-3 or TRBV12-4 to TRBJ2-3, with 10 nucleotides matching TRBD1. The CDR3 loop spans 17 amino acids. CDR3 nucleotides: TGTGCCAGCACCGCTCAGCGACAGGGGGCAGGTTCAGATATGCAGTATTTT. Residues: CASTAQRQGAGSDMQYF.